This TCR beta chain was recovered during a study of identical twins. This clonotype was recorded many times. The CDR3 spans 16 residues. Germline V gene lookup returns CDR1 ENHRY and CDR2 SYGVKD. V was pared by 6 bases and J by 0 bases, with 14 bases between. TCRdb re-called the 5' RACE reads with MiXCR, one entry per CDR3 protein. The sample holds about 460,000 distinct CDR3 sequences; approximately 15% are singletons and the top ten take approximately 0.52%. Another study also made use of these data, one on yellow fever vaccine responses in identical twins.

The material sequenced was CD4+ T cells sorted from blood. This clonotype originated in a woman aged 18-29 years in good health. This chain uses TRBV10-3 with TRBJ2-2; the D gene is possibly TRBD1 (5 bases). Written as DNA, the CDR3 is TGTGCCATCAGCAGGGAAGGCAGGGCGAACACCGGGGAGCTGTTTTTT. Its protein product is CAISREGRANTGELFF.